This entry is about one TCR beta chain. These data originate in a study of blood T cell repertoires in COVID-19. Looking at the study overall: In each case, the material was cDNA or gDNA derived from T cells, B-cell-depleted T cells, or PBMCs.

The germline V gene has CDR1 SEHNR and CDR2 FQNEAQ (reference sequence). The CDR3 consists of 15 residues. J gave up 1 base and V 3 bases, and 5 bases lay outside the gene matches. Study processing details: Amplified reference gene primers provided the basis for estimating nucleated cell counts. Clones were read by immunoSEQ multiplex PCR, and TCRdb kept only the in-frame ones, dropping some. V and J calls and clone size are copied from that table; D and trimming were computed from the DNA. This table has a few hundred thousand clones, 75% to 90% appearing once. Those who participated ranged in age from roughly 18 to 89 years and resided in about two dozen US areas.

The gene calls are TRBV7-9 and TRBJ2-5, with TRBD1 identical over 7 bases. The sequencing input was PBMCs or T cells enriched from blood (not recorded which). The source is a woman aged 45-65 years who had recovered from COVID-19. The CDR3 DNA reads TGTGCCAGCAGCTTGTTGGGACAGCTCCAAGAGACCCAGTACTTC. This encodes CASSLLGQLQETQYF.